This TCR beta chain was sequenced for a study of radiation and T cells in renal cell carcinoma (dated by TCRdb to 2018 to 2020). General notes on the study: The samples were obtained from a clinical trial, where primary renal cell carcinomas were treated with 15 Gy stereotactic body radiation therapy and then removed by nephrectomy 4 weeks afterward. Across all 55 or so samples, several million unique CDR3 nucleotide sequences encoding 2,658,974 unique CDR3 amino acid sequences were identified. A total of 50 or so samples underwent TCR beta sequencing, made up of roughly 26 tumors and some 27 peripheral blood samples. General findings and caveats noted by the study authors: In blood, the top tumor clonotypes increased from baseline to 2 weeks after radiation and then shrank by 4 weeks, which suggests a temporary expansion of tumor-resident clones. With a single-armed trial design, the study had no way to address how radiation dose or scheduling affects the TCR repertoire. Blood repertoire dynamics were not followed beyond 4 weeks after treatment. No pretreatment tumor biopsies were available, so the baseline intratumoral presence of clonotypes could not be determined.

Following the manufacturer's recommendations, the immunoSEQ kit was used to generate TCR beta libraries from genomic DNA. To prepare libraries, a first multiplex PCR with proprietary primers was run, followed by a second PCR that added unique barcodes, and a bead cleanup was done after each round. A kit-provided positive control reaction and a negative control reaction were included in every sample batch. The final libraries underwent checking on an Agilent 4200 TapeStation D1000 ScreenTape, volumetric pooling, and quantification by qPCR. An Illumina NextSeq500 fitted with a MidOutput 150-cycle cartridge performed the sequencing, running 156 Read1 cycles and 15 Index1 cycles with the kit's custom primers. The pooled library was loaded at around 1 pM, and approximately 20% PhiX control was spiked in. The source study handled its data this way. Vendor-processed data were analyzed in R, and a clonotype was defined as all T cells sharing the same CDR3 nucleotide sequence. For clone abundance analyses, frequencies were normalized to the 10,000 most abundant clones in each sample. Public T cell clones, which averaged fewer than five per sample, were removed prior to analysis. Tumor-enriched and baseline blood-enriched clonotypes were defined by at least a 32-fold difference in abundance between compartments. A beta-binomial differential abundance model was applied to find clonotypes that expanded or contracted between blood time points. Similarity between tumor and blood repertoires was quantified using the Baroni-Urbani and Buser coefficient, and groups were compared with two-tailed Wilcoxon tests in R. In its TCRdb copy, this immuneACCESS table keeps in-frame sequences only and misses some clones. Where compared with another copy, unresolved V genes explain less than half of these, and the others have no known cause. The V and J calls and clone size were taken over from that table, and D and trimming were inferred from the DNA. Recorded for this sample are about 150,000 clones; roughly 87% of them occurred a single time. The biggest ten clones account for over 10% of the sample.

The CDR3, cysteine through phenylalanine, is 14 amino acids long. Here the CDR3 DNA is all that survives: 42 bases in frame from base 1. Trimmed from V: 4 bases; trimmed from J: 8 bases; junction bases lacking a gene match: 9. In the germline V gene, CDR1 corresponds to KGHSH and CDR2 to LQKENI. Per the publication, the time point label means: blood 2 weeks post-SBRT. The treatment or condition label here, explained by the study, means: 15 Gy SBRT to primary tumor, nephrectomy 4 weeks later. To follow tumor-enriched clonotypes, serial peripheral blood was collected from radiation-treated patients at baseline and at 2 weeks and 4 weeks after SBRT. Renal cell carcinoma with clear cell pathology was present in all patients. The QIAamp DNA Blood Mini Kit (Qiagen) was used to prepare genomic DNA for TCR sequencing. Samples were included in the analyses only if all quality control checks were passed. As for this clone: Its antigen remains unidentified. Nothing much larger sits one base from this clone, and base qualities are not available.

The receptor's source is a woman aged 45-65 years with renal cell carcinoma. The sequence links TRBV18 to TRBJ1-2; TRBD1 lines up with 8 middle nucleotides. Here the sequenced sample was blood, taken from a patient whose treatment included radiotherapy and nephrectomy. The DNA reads TGTGCCAGCTCACTAAGCGGACAGGGTGGAGGCTACACCTTC. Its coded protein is CASSLSGQGGGYTF.